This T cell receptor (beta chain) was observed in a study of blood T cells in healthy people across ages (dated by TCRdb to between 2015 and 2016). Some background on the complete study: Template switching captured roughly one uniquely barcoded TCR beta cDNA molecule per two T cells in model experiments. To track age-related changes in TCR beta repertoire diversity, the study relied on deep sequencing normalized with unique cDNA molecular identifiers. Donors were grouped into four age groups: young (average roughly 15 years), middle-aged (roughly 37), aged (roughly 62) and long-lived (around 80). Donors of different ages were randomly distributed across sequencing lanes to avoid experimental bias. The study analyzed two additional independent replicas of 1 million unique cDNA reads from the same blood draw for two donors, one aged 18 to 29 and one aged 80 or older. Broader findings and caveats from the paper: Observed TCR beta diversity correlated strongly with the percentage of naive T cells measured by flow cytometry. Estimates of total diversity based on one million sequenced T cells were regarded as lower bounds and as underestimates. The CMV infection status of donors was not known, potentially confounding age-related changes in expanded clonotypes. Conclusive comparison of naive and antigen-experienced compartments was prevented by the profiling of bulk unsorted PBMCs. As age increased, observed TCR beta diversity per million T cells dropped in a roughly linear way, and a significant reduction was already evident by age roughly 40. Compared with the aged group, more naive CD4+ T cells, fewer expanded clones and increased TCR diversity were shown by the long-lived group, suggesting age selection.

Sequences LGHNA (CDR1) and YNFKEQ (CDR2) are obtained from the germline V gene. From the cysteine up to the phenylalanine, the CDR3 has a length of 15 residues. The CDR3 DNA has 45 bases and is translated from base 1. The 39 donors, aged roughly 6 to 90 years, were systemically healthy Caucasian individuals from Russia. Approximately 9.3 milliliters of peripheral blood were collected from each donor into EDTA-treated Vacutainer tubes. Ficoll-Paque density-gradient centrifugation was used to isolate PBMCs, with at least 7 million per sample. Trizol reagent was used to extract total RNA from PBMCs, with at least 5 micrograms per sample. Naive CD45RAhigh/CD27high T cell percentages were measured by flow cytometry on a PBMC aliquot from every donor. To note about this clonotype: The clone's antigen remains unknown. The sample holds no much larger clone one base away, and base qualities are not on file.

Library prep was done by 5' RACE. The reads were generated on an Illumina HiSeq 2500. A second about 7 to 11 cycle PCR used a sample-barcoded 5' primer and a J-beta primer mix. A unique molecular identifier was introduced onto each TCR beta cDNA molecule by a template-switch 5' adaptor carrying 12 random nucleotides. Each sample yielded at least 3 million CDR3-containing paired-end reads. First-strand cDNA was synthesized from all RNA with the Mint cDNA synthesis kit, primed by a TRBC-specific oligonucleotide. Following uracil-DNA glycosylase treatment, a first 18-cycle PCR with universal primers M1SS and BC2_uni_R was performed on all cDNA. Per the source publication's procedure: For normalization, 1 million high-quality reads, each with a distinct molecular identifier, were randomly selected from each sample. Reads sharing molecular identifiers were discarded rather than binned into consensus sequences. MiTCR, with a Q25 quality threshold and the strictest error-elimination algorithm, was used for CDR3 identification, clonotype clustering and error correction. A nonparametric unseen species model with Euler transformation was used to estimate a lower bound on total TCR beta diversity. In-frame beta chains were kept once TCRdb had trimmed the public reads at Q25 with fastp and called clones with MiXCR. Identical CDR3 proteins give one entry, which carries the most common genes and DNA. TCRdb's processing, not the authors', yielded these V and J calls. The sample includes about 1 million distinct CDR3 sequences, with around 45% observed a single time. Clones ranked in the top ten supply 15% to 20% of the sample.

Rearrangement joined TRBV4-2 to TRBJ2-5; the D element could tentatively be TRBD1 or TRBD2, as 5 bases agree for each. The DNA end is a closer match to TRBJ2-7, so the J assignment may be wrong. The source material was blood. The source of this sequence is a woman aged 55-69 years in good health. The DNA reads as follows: TGTGCCAGCAGCCGCAACAGGAGGACGTCAGTCGAGCAGTACTTC. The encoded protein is CASSRNRRTSVEQYF.